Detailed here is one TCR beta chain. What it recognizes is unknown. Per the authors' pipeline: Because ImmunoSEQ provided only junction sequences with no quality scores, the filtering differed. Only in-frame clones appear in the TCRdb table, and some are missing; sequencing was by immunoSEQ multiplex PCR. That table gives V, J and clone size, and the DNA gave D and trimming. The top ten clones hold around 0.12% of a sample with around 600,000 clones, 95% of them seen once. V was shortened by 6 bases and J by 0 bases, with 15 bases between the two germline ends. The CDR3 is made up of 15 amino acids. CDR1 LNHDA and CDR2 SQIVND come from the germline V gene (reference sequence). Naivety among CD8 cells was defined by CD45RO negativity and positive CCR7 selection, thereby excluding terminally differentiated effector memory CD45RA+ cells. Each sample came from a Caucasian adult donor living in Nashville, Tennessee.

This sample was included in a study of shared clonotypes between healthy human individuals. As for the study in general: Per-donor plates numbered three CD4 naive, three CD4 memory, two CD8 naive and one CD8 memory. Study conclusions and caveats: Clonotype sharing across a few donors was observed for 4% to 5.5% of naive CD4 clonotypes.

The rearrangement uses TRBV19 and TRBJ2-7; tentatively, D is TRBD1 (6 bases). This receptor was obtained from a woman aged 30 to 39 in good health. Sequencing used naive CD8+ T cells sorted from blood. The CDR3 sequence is CASRTQQGSSYEQYF. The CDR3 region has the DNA TGTGCCAGTAGGACCCAACAGGGCTCCTCCTACGAGCAGTACTTC.